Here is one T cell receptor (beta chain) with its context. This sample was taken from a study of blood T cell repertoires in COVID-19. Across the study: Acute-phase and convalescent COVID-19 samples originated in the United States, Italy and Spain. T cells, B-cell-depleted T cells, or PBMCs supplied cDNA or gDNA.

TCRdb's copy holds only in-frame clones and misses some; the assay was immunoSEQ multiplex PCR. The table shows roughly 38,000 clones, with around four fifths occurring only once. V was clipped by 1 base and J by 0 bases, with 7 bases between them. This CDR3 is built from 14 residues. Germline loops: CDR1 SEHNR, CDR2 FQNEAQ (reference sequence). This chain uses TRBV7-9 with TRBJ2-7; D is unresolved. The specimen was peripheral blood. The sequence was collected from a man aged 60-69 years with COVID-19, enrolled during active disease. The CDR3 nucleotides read TGTGCCAGCAGCTTAGACTCTCTCTCCTACGAGCAGTACTTC. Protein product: CASSLDSLSYEQYF. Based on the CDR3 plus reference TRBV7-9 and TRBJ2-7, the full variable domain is DTGVSQNPRHKITKRGQNVTFRCDPISEHNRLYWYRQTLGQGPEFLTYFQNEAQLEKSRLLSDRFSAERPKGSFSTLEIQRTEQGDSAMYLCASSLDSLSYEQYFGPGTRLTVT.